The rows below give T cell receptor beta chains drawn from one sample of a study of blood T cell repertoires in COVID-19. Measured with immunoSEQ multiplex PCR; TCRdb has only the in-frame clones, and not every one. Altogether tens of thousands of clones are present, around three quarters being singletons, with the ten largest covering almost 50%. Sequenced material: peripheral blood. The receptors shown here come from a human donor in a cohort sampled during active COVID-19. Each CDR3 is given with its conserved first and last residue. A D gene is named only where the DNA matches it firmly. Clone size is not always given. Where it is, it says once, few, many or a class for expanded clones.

cdr3_aa: CASSRDRGNGYTF; cdr3_nt: TGTGCCAGCAGCCGGGACAGGGGAAATGGCTACACCTTC; d_call: TRBD1; j_call: TRBJ1-2; v_call: TRBV5-4; clone_size: NA
cdr3_aa: CASSQLAGANTGELFF; cdr3_nt: TGTGCCAGCAGCCAACTAGCGGGCGCGAACACCGGGGAGCTGTTTTTT; d_call: TRBD2; j_call: TRBJ2-2; v_call: TRBV9; clone_size: NA
cdr3_aa: CSASSSVYTGELFF; cdr3_nt: TGCAGTGCTAGTTCTTCTGTCTACACCGGGGAGCTGTTTTTT; d_call: NA; j_call: TRBJ2-2; v_call: TRBV20-1; clone_size: NA
cdr3_aa: CASSLVSSGIYEQYF; cdr3_nt: TGCGCCAGCAGCTTAGTTTCCAGCGGGATTTACGAGCAGTACTTC; d_call: TRBD2; j_call: TRBJ2-7; v_call: TRBV5-1; clone_size: NA
cdr3_aa: CASSSLKTHYNSPLHF; cdr3_nt: TGTGCCAGCAGCTCCTTAAAGACTCACTATAATTCACCCCTCCACTTT; d_call: NA; j_call: TRBJ1-6; v_call: TRBV5-6; clone_size: NA
cdr3_aa: CASGGRGGYGYTF; cdr3_nt: TGTGCCAGCGGAGGCAGGGGTGGCTATGGCTACACCTTC; d_call: NA; j_call: TRBJ1-2; v_call: TRBV28; clone_size: NA
cdr3_aa: CASSLYSGSGANVLTF; cdr3_nt: TGTGCCAGCAGCTTATATTCGGGCTCTGGGGCCAACGTCCTGACTTTC; d_call: NA; j_call: TRBJ2-6; v_call: TRBV7-6; clone_size: NA
cdr3_aa: CASSPGLAGGETQYF; cdr3_nt: TGTGCCAGCTCACCCGGACTAGCGGGAGGGGAGACCCAGTACTTC; d_call: TRBD2; j_call: TRBJ2-5; v_call: TRBV18; clone_size: few
cdr3_aa: CASSLRTGLAGYSYNEQFF; cdr3_nt: TGTGCCAGCAGCTTACGAACGGGACTAGCGGGGTACTCCTACAATGAGCAGTTCTTC; d_call: TRBD2; j_call: TRBJ2-1; v_call: TRBV7-3; clone_size: NA
cdr3_aa: CASRPGQGADYGYTF; cdr3_nt: TGTGCCAGCAGGCCGGGACAGGGGGCTGACTATGGCTACACCTTC; d_call: TRBD1; j_call: TRBJ1-2; v_call: TRBV6-5; clone_size: NA
cdr3_aa: CARPGTGVTGELFF; cdr3_nt: TGTGCCCGCCCCGGGACAGGGGTTACCGGGGAGCTGTTTTTT; d_call: TRBD1; j_call: TRBJ2-2; v_call: TRBV30; clone_size: NA
cdr3_aa: CASLNRVLAYNSPLHF; cdr3_nt: TGTGCCAGCCTCAACAGGGTGCTCGCCTATAATTCACCCCTCCACTTT; d_call: NA; j_call: TRBJ1-6; v_call: TRBV28; clone_size: NA
cdr3_aa: CASSEGRHGYTF; cdr3_nt: TGTGCCAGCAGTGAAGGGAGGCATGGCTACACCTTC; d_call: NA; j_call: TRBJ1-2; v_call: TRBV25-1; clone_size: NA
cdr3_aa: CASSSPGLAGQETQYF; cdr3_nt: TGTGCCAGCAGCTCCCCCGGACTAGCGGGGCAAGAGACCCAGTACTTC; d_call: TRBD2; j_call: TRBJ2-5; v_call: TRBV7-3; clone_size: once
cdr3_aa: CASFEQNPSNYGYTF; cdr3_nt: TGTGCCAGCTTTGAACAGAACCCTTCTAACTATGGCTACACCTTC; d_call: NA; j_call: TRBJ1-2; v_call: TRBV28; clone_size: NA